These 16 T cell receptor beta chains originate from one sample sequenced in a study of T cell repertoires in cytomegalovirus infection. Via MiXCR, TCRdb re-called the reads, giving one row per CDR3 protein. Here the sample spans around 89,000 distinct CDR3 sequences, approximately 30% being singletons. These TCRs' antigens remain unknown. Source: CD8+ T cells from cultured PBMCs, taken from culture after CMV antigen stimulation. The receptors were sampled from a human donor in good health (CMV status not recorded). Some clones in this sample may be carry-over from other donors' samples.

The J gene is TRBJ1-5, the V gene TRBV4-1; D might be TRBD1 (5 bases). The ends were cut back, 2 bases at V and 3 bases at J, with 17 bases in the middle. The CDR3 has 17 residues. Germline V lookup: CDR1 MGHRA, CDR2 YSYEKL. The CDR3 sequence is CASSQTPGGGSNQPQHF. The CDR3 bases are TGCGCCAGCAGCCAAACTCCCGGTGGGGGATCCAATCAGCCCCAGCATTTT.

This clonotype occurred a few times. The chain links TRBV7-2 to TRBJ2-3; D is perhaps TRBD2 (6 bases). The ends were cut back, 4 bases at V and 6 bases at J, with 11 bases in the middle. The CDR3 contains 13 residues. Germline lookup yields CDR1 SGHTA and CDR2 FQGNSA. CDR3 sequence: CASSYGGSDTQYF. The CDR3 nucleotides are TGTGCCAGCAGCTACGGGGGATCGGATACGCAGTATTTT.

This chain uses TRBV6-5 with TRBJ1-5, with no clear D. V gave up 8 bases and J gave up 5 bases, with 19 bases separating them. Germline assignment: CDR1 MNHEY and CDR2 SVGAGI. The CDR3 loop spans 15 amino acids. The CDR3 sequence is CASASARPADQPQHF. The DNA for the CDR3 is TGTGCCAGCGCTTCAGCGCGGCCTGCAGATCAGCCCCAGCATTTT.

This clonotype was detected only a few times. The chain links TRBV7-9 to TRBJ2-7; the D gene is possibly TRBD1 (6 bases). CDR3 length: 13 residues. Trimming shortened V by 4 bases and J by 4 bases, and 11 bases separated the two germline ends. CDR1 is SEHNR, CDR2 FQNEAQ, per germline (reference sequence). CDR3 sequence: CASSSGTPYEQYF. Here the CDR3 DNA reads TGTGCCAGCAGCTCGGGGACACCGTACGAGCAGTACTTC.

This clonotype was seen many times. The rearrangement joins TRBV4-2 to TRBJ1-6, with TRBD1 matching 7 bases. Trimming removed 0 bases from V and 5 bases from J; junction bases left unmatched: 7. Germline lookup yields CDR1 LGHNA and CDR2 YNFKEQ. The CDR3 runs to 17 residues. CDR3: CASSQDHRGRNNSPLHF. The CDR3 DNA follows: TGTGCCAGCAGCCAAGACCACAGGGGAAGGAATAATTCACCCCTCCACTTT.

The chain is built from TRBV7-9 and TRBJ1-1; TRBD1 is a possible D gene (6 bases). The CDR3 totals 13 residues. Between the trimmed V and J ends, which lost 8 bases and 1 base, there was a span of 11 bases. Per germline, CDR1 SEHNR and CDR2 FQNEAQ (reference sequence). The CDR3 DNA sequence: TGTGCCAGCTGGGGGGCCGGGAACACTGAAGCTTTCTTT. Protein sequence: CASWGAGNTEAFF.

This clonotype has more than one count but fewer than ten. This chain uses TRBV20-1 with TRBJ1-6; tentatively, D is TRBD1 (5 bases). The length of the CDR3 is 16 residues. Germline CDR1 and CDR2: DFQATT and SNEGSKA (reference sequence). Trimming took 5 bases from V and 5 from J, leaving 19 bases between them. The CDR3 region is CSAPWWGTDHNSPLHF. CDR3 nucleotide sequence: TGCAGTGCTCCCTGGTGGGGGACGGATCATAATTCACCCCTCCACTTT.

This clonotype has more than one count but fewer than ten. The rearrangement uses TRBV5-4 and TRBJ2-2; 10 positions match TRBD2. Losses at the gene ends were 7 bases for V and 1 base for J; bases not matched to a gene: 4. The CDR3 totals 15 residues. Germline V gives CDR1 SGHNT, CDR2 YYREEE (reference sequence). Written as DNA, the CDR3 is TGTGCCAGCCGAAGACTAGCGGGGAACACCGGGGAGCTGTTTTTT. Protein sequence: CASRRLAGNTGELFF.

This chain joins TRBV2 and TRBJ2-7; 12 positions agree with TRBD2. The length of the CDR3 is 16 residues. Looked up from germline, CDR1 is SNHLY and CDR2 is FYNNEI. J lost 2 bases, V lost 10 bases, and 12 bases had no gene match. CDR3 DNA: TGTGCCATCCAGAGGTGGGCTAGCGGGGGGGCCTACGAGCAGTACTTC. Protein sequence: CAIQRWASGGAYEQYF.

The chain employs TRBV12-3 or TRBV12-4 and TRBJ2-5; tentative D call: TRBD2 (5 bases). The CDR3 has 13 amino acids. Trimming took off 3 bases at V and 2 bases at J, with 7 bases between the two ends. CDR3 sequence reads: CASSFPGQETQYF. The CDR3 bases are TGTGCCAGCAGTTTCCCGGGGCAAGAGACCCAGTACTTC.

This chain links TRBV5-4 with TRBJ1-2; D may be TRBD1 (5 bases). The CDR3 runs to 16 residues. V was pared by 0 bases and J by 7 bases, with 19 bases between. CDR1 and CDR2 (germline): SGHNT, YYREEE (reference sequence). The CDR3 DNA follows: TGTGCCAGCAGCTTGGATCCCCAGGGAAATTATGGTGGCTACACCTTC. Its protein is CASSLDPQGNYGGYTF.

The chain employs TRBV28 and TRBJ2-2, with 9 bases lining up with TRBD2. CDR1 and CDR2 (germline): MDHEN, SYDVKM. Trimming removed 4 bases from V and 1 base from J; junction bases left unmatched: 7. The CDR3 loop spans 17 amino acids. Here the CDR3 DNA reads TGTGCCAGCAGTTCCCTCTTACTAGCGGGGAACACCGGGGAGCTGTTTTTT. Translation: CASSSLLLAGNTGELFF.

This chain connects TRBV6-5 to TRBJ2-3; TRBD1 matches at 9 bases. CDR1 is MNHEY, CDR2 SVGAGI, per germline. The V and J ends lost 4 bases and 4 bases, in that order; junction bases with no gene match: 6. This CDR3 spans 15 amino acids. This CDR3 reads CASSWGQGRADTQYF. The CDR3 region has the DNA TGTGCCAGCAGTTGGGGACAGGGAAGGGCAGATACGCAGTATTTT.

This rearrangement joins TRBV28 to TRBJ2-7; D gene unclear. CDR1 and CDR2 from the germline V gene are MDHEN and SYDVKM. The CDR3 extends over 12 amino acids. The V end lost 5 bases, the J end lost 6 bases, and 11 bases lay between the germline ends. CDR3 loop: CASSPPSVEQYF. CDR3 nucleotide sequence: TGTGCCAGCAGTCCCCCCTCCGTCGAGCAGTACTTC. The complete variable domain, with remaining parts taken from reference TRBV28 and TRBJ2-7, reads DVKVTQSSRYLVKRTGEKVFLECVQDMDHENMFWYRQDPGLGLRLIYFSYDVKMKEKGDIPEGYSVSREKKERFSLILESASTNQTSMYLCASSPPSVEQYFGPGTRLTVT.

The table lists this clonotype with many counts. The gene calls are TRBV12-3 or TRBV12-4 and TRBJ2-7; D is possibly TRBD1 (6 bases). The CDR3 runs to 13 residues. Trimming took 1 base from V and 3 from J, leaving 7 bases between them. CDR3 loop: CASSLGTDYEQYF. CDR3 nucleotides: TGTGCCAGCAGTTTAGGGACAGACTACGAGCAGTACTTC.

V is TRBV28 and J is TRBJ2-3; tentatively, D is TRBD2 (5 bases). V was cut by 6 bases and J by 5 bases, with 18 bases left in between. The CDR3 covers 15 residues. Germline loops: CDR1 MDHEN, CDR2 SYDVKM. The CDR3 DNA reads TGTGCCAGCAGACAAACTAGTTACCTTGGAGATACGCAGTATTTT. Its translation: CASRQTSYLGDTQYF.